The 23 T cell receptor beta chains below were found in one sample sequenced in a study of OX40 agonist ivuxolimab in advanced cancers. Clones were sequenced by immunoSEQ multiplex PCR, and TCRdb holds only the in-frame ones, with some missing. The data show 50,000 to 65,000 clones, approximately 80% seen once. This sample comprised CD4+ or CD8+ T cells sorted from blood, obtained in a trial of the OX40 agonist ivuxolimab. These receptors came from an adult with an advanced solid tumor such as melanoma, head and neck, liver or kidney cancer.

As for this clone: The junction departs from germline at one end; a sequencing error may be responsible. The rearrangement uses TRBV28 and TRBJ1-4; TRBD1 aligns across 10 bases. Germline CDR1 and CDR2: MDHEN and SYDVKM. The CDR3 is 13 amino acids. CDR3 DNA sequence: TGTGCAAGCAGGGGGACAGGGGATGAAAAACTGTTTTTT. Encoded protein: CASRGTGDEKLFF.

This chain links TRBV6-1 with TRBJ1-2; 7 bases line up with TRBD1. The CDR3 contains 13 residues. Trimming cost V 3 bases and J 4 bases; bases outside gene matches: 2. The V gene's germline CDR1 is MNHNS and CDR2 SASEGT. The CDR3, as DNA: TGTGCCAGCAGTGAGGGACAGTCCTATGGCTACACCTTC. Amino acid sequence: CASSEGQSYGYTF.

This sequence joins TRBV2 and TRBJ2-1; 7 nucleotides align to TRBD1. The CDR3 consists of 14 residues. Germline lookup yields CDR1 SNHLY and CDR2 FYNNEI. The junction had 9 bases not matched to a gene; V was cut back by 7 bases and J by 6 bases. The CDR3 coding sequence is TGTGCCAGCACGGGAACAGGGGTGGGCAATGAGCAGTTCTTC. Encoded protein: CASTGTGVGNEQFF.

This clone was counted a few times. The V gene is TRBV19, the J gene TRBJ1-2; the match to TRBD1 covers 8 bases. The CDR3 sequence is 13 residues long. Unmatched junction bases numbered 9, after V lost 8 bases and J lost 7 bases. CDR1 is LNHDA and CDR2 is SQIVND in the germline V gene (reference sequence). The CDR3 bases are TGTGCCAGTTCGACAGGGGACTTCATTGGCTACACCTTC. Encoded protein: CASSTGDFIGYTF.

The V gene is TRBV5-1, the J gene TRBJ1-1, with 7 bases matching TRBD1. This CDR3 region has 16 residues. Germline CDR1 is SGHRS and CDR2 is YFSETQ. With V trimmed by 3 bases and J by 3 bases, 11 bases remained unmatched. CDR3 sequence: CASSSTTGDGDTEAFF. The CDR3 coding sequence is TGCGCCAGCAGCTCGACCACAGGGGACGGAGACACTGAAGCTTTCTTT.

V gene TRBV7-6 combines with J gene TRBJ2-5, with 12 bases aligning to TRBD2. The CDR3 is 16 residues long. The V gene end was trimmed by 5 bases and the J gene end by 2 bases; junction bases not matched to a gene: 6. Germline lookup yields CDR1 SGHVS and CDR2 FNYEAQ. The DNA of the CDR3 is TGTGCCAGCAGCACCGGACTAGCGGGGAGACAAGAGACCCAGTACTTC. Amino acids: CASSTGLAGRQETQYF.

The CDR3 loop reads CASSLRGSYEKLFF. DNA for the CDR3: TGTGCCAGCAGCTTACGAGGATCATACGAAAAACTGTTTTTT. The genes are TRBV7-9 and TRBJ1-4, with D hard to call. Germline-derived CDR1 and CDR2 are SEHNR and FQNEAQ (reference sequence). This CDR3 region has 14 residues. V lost 2 bases to trimming and J lost 8 bases, with 12 bases between them.

The chain couples TRBV5-6 to TRBJ1-4; 9 positions match TRBD1. The CDR3 is 15 amino acids. Germline V CDR1 and CDR2: SGHDT, YYEEEE. The V gene end was trimmed by 0 bases and the J gene end by 5 bases; junction bases not matched to a gene: 2. CDR3 sequence reads: CASSLETGGNEKLFF. The DNA for the CDR3 is TGTGCCAGCAGCTTGGAGACAGGGGGGAATGAAAAACTGTTTTTT.

This clone was seen just once. V and J are TRBV6-5 and TRBJ2-3; weak D call: TRBD2 (6 bases). The germline V gene has CDR1 MNHEY and CDR2 SVGAGI. V lost 6 bases and J 2 bases, leaving 12 bases between the germline ends. The CDR3 has 14 residues. CDR3: CASSPGVDTDTQYF. The CDR3 DNA reads as TGTGCCAGCAGCCCGGGGGTAGACACAGATACGCAGTATTTT.

The rearrangement joins TRBV11-1 to TRBJ2-1; D is perhaps TRBD1 or TRBD2 (6 bases each). The V and J ends lost 5 bases and 7 bases respectively, with 21 bases between them. The CDR3 runs to 16 residues. Germline CDR1 SGHAT, CDR2 FQDESV (reference sequence). The CDR3 nucleotides read TGTGCCAGCAGCCCCCGTTGGGGGGCGAGAGTGAATGAGCAGTTCTTC. Encoded protein: CASSPRWGARVNEQFF.

The chain uses TRBV10-3 and TRBJ1-2; D is unresolved. Germline loops: CDR1 ENHRY, CDR2 SYGVKD. CDR3 size: 14 residues. V was clipped by 0 bases and J by 2 bases, with 7 bases between them. The chain's CDR3 is CAISESDGNYGYTF. CDR3 nucleotides: TGTGCCATCAGTGAGTCAGATGGCAACTATGGCTACACCTTC.

This sequence joins TRBV28 and TRBJ1-5; 7 bases are shared with TRBD1. This CDR3 comprises 17 residues. In germline, CDR1 is MDHEN, CDR2 SYDVKM. After removal of 5 bases from V and 0 bases from J, the junction contained 10 bases not matched to a gene. The CDR3: CASSPRTGANSNQPQHF. The CDR3 nucleotides are TGTGCCAGCAGTCCACGGACAGGAGCTAATAGCAATCAGCCCCAGCATTTT.

The chain is built from TRBV5-4 and TRBJ2-5, with D unclear. The V end was cut by 1 base, the J end by 5 bases, with 12 bases between. The CDR3 length is 14 residues. Germline CDR1 and CDR2: SGHNT and YYREEE (reference sequence). CDR3 nucleotide sequence: TGTGCCAGCAGCTTGCGAGGCGGTTGGGAGACCCAGTACTTC. Amino acids: CASSLRGGWETQYF.

The chain joins TRBV4-1 to TRBJ1-6; D is uncertain. CDR3 length: 17 amino acids. Trimming took off 0 bases at V and 2 bases at J, with 11 bases between the two ends. Looked up from germline, CDR1 is MGHRA and CDR2 is YSYEKL. CDR3 coding DNA: TGCGCCAGCAGCCAAGATGGAGGAGGGACCTATAATTCACCCCTCCACTTT. Translating gives CASSQDGGGTYNSPLHF.

The J gene is TRBJ2-7, the V gene TRBV5-1; D not certain. The germline V and J ends were trimmed by 4 bases and 7 bases, with 21 bases remaining between them. This CDR3 is 15 amino acids long. From germline, CDR1 is SGHRS and CDR2 YFSETQ. CDR3 sequence: CASSATPDLLGEQYF. The CDR3 region has the DNA TGCGCCAGCAGCGCCACCCCCGATCTACTGGGAGAGCAGTACTTC.

The V gene is TRBV7-8, the J gene TRBJ2-1; TRBD1 matches at 11 bases. The germline gives CDR1 SGHVS, CDR2 FQNEAQ. Germline trimming cut 6 bases from V and 7 bases from J; bases unmatched to any gene: 14. This CDR3 comprises 17 residues. CDR3 in amino acids: CASRPGDRGLALNEQFF. Written as DNA, the CDR3 is TGTGCCAGCAGACCCGGGGACAGGGGGTTGGCCTTAAATGAGCAGTTCTTC.

The chain links TRBV6-5 to TRBJ2-7, with D possibly matching TRBD1 (6 bases). The V gene lost 5 bases and the J gene lost 2 bases, with 13 bases spanning the gap. The germline V gene has CDR1 MNHEY and CDR2 SVGAGI. CDR3 length: 14 amino acids. The CDR3 nucleotides are TGTGCCAGCAGTGAAGGGGACACTACCTACGAGCAGTACTTC. Amino acid sequence: CASSEGDTTYEQYF.

The chain combines TRBV18 with TRBJ2-2, with 10 bases that match TRBD2. From germline, CDR1 is KGHSH and CDR2 LQKENI. This CDR3 region has 18 residues. The ends lost 1 base at V and 2 bases at J; junction bases unmatched: 7. CDR3 amino acids: CASSPRASGGSNTGELFF. In DNA form, the CDR3 reads TGTGCCAGCTCACCACGGGCTAGCGGGGGCTCCAACACCGGGGAGCTGTTTTTT. The entire variable domain, with the rest obtained from reference TRBV18 and TRBJ2-2, is as follows: NAGVMQNPRHLVRRRGQEARLRCSPMKGHSHVYWYRQLPEEGLKFMVYLQKENIIDESGMPKERFSAEFPKEGPSILRIQQVVRGDSAAYFCASSPRASGGSNTGELFFGEGSRLTVL.

The gene calls are TRBV9 and TRBJ1-2; 8 bases fit TRBD1. The germline V gene has CDR1 SGDLS and CDR2 YYNGEE. V shed 4 bases and J 4 bases; nucleotides not matched to a gene: 6. The CDR3 runs 14 residues. Written as DNA, the CDR3 is TGTGCCAGCAGCCCACGGACAGGGACCTATGGCTACACCTTC. Encoded protein: CASSPRTGTYGYTF.

Many counts were recorded for this clone. This chain uses TRBV11-3 with TRBJ2-5; possibly TRBD1 for D (5 bases). V was clipped by 0 bases and J by 2 bases, with 13 bases between them. Germline CDR1 and CDR2: SGHNT and YENEEA. The CDR3 loop spans 16 amino acids. This CDR3 is CASSLEGWGRQETQYF. CDR3 DNA: TGTGCCAGCAGCTTAGAGGGGTGGGGCAGGCAAGAGACCCAGTACTTC. Combining the CDR3 with reference TRBV11-3 and TRBJ2-5 gives the whole variable domain EAGVVQSPRYKIIEKKQPVAFWCNPISGHNTLYWYLQNLGQGPELLIRYENEEAVDDSQLPKDRFSAERLKGVDSTLKIQPAELGDSAVYLCASSLEGWGRQETQYFGPGTRLLVL.

The chain links TRBV12-2 to TRBJ1-5. TRBV12-2 is a listed pseudogene. The CDR3 length is 14 residues. CDR3 coding DNA: TGTGCAAGTCGCACTAACGAAGGGAATCAGCCCCAGCATTTT. Translation: CASRTNEGNQPQHF.

This chain uses TRBV6-5 with TRBJ2-7; TRBD2 is a possible D gene (6 bases). From germline, CDR1 is MNHEY and CDR2 SVGAGI. V was shortened by 4 bases and J by 0 bases, with 13 bases between the two germline ends. CDR3 length: 15 residues. The CDR3 sequence: CASSSRRGASYEQYF. For the CDR3, the DNA is TGTGCCAGCAGTTCACGTCGCGGGGCCTCCTACGAGCAGTACTTC.

The chain employs TRBV28 and TRBJ1-5; no firm D call. The germline V and J ends were trimmed by 6 bases and 1 base, with 10 bases remaining between them. This CDR3 contains 14 residues. Germline CDR1 reads MDHEN; CDR2 reads SYDVKM. The CDR3 DNA reads as TGTGCCAGCAGGTCCGTGGGAAGCAATCAGCCCCAGCATTTT. It encodes CASRSVGSNQPQHF.